Shown below are 20 T cell receptor beta chains from a single sample sequenced in a study of radiotherapy plus CTLA-4 blockade in lung cancer. The repertoire was sequenced with immunoSEQ multiplex PCR; TCRdb's copy has only in-frame clones and lacks some. The sample holds tens of thousands of clones, 78% seen once. The input for sequencing was peripheral blood, taken from a patient treated with radiotherapy plus ipilimumab. All receptors come from a human donor with non-small cell lung cancer who had a complete response to radiotherapy plus ipilimumab.

The V call is TRBV6-1, the J call TRBJ1-4; 8 positions agree with TRBD1. CDR1 and CDR2 (germline): MNHNS, SASEGT. V gave up 3 bases and J gave up 3 bases; unmatched junction bases: 9. This CDR3 is built from 17 residues. The CDR3 sequence is CASSDRDRRRANEKLFF. The CDR3 nucleotides read TGTGCCAGCAGTGACCGGGACAGGCGGCGGGCTAATGAAAAACTGTTTTTT.

CDR3 nucleotide sequence: TGTGCCAGCAGGCCGGGCGGGGGTCGGGATGGCTACACCTTC. Residues: CASRPGGGRDGYTF. The rearrangement links TRBV2 to TRBJ1-2; TRBD1 might be the D (5 bases). CDR1 and CDR2 (germline): SNHLY, FYNNEI. The CDR3 consists of 14 residues. V dropped 6 bases and J dropped 6 bases, with 17 bases sitting between them.

The chain joins TRBV6-5 to TRBJ2-7, with D perhaps matching TRBD1 (5 bases). The DNA matches TRBJ2-1 better at its end, which makes the J call doubtful. This CDR3 is 14 amino acids long. Germline assignment: CDR1 MNHEY and CDR2 SVGAGI. CDR3 residues: CASSQSNPRDEQFF. DNA for the CDR3: TGTGCCAGCAGTCAGTCGAATCCCAGGGATGAGCAGTTCTTC.

The chain has TRBV11-2 and TRBJ1-2; D might be TRBD1 (5 bases). The germline gives CDR1 SGHAT, CDR2 FQNNGV. V was clipped by 0 bases and J by 4 bases, with 12 bases between them. CDR3 size: 15 residues. CDR3 protein: CASSLDAGTPYGYTF. For the CDR3, the DNA is TGTGCCAGCAGCTTAGATGCAGGGACCCCCTATGGCTACACCTTC.

V is TRBV7-9 and J is TRBJ2-1, with TRBD2 matching over 7 bases. CDR3 length equals 14 residues. Losses at the gene ends were 1 base for V and 7 bases for J; bases not matched to a gene: 4. CDR1 is SEHNR and CDR2 is FQNEAQ in the germline V gene (reference sequence). CDR3 DNA sequence: TGTGCCAGCAGCTTAGTTGCGGGGGTTAATGAGCAGTTCTTC. Translating gives CASSLVAGVNEQFF.

V usage is TRBV4-2 and J usage is TRBJ1-1, with 8 bases matching TRBD1. CDR3 length equals 14 residues. Germline values: CDR1 LGHNA, CDR2 YNFKEQ. V lost 2 bases to trimming and J lost 6 bases; unmatched junction nucleotides: 5. CDR3 region: CASSQKDRDAEAFF. For the CDR3, the DNA is TGTGCCAGCAGCCAAAAGGACAGGGACGCTGAAGCTTTCTTT.

The chain is built from TRBV7-2 and TRBJ1-1, with D possibly being TRBD1 (6 bases). Germline V gives CDR1 SGHTA, CDR2 FQGNSA. This CDR3 is 13 amino acids long. Deletions cut 5 bases from V and 7 bases from J, with 14 bases between. The CDR3 nucleotides read TGTGCCAGCAGCCTCCCAGGGGCGGATGAAGCTTTCTTT. Its translation is CASSLPGADEAFF.

V and J are TRBV30 and TRBJ1-2, with a weak D call TRBD1 (5 bases). Trimming left V 3 bases short and J 4 bases short, with 12 bases between. The CDR3 runs to 13 residues. Per germline, CDR1 GTSNPN and CDR2 SVGIG (reference sequence). CDR3 in amino acids: CAWRSGTVYGYTF. The CDR3 DNA reads TGTGCCTGGAGGTCCGGGACGGTCTATGGCTACACCTTC.

The chain has TRBV29-1 and TRBJ2-1; 11 positions match TRBD2. Trimming at V came to 6 bases and at J to 0 bases, leaving 10 bases not matched to a gene. The germline V gene has CDR1 SQVTM and CDR2 ANQGSEA. The CDR3 is made up of 17 amino acids. This CDR3 reads CSVAGTSGMSSYNEQFF. For the CDR3, the DNA is TGCAGCGTCGCCGGGACTAGCGGAATGAGCTCCTACAATGAGCAGTTCTTC.

This clone has a handful of counts. The rearrangement uses TRBV11-3 and TRBJ2-1; 13 bases agree with TRBD2. The V gene end was trimmed by 3 bases and the J gene end by 4 bases; junction bases not matched to a gene: 0. CDR1 is SGHNT and CDR2 is YENEEA in the germline V gene. CDR3 size: 15 residues. The CDR3 loop is CASSLTSGRYNEQFF. CDR3 DNA sequence: TGTGCCAGCAGCTTGACTAGCGGGAGGTACAATGAGCAGTTCTTC.

This chain links TRBV19 with TRBJ1-2, with D possibly matching TRBD1 (6 bases). The germline V gene encodes CDR1 LNHDA and CDR2 SQIVND (reference sequence). V was pared by 5 bases and J by 2 bases, with 15 bases between. The CDR3 spans 15 residues. The CDR3 nucleotides read TGTGCCAGTAGTTCGTCAGGGGCGGGCAACTATGGCTACACCTTC. Protein: CASSSSGAGNYGYTF.

V usage is TRBV5-1 and J usage is TRBJ1-1; TRBD1 agrees at 10 bases. The CDR3 is made up of 14 amino acids. CDR1 is SGHRS and CDR2 is YFSETQ in the germline V gene. Trimming at V came to 5 bases and at J to 1 base, leaving 2 bases not matched to a gene. The chain's CDR3 is CASRTGGTNTEAFF. The CDR3 coding sequence is TGCGCCAGCAGGACAGGGGGCACGAACACTGAAGCTTTCTTT.

The chain has TRBV7-2 and TRBJ1-1; D is perhaps TRBD1 (5 bases). This CDR3 region has 13 residues. Germline CDR1 and CDR2: SGHTA and FQGNSA. The V end lost 5 bases, the J end lost 0 bases, and 7 bases lay between the germline ends. The CDR3, as DNA: TGTGCCAGCAGCGAGGGACTGAACACTGAAGCTTTCTTT. Protein sequence: CASSEGLNTEAFF.

The chain carries TRBV28 and TRBJ1-5; D not resolved. Germline V CDR1 and CDR2: MDHEN, SYDVKM. The CDR3 is 13 amino acids. Trimming left V 8 bases short and J 0 bases short, with 8 bases between. Here the CDR3 reads CASQRDSNQPQHF. Written as DNA, the CDR3 is TGTGCCAGCCAGAGAGATAGCAATCAGCCCCAGCATTTT.

The chain joins TRBV4-1 to TRBJ1-6; D is unresolved. This CDR3 has 14 residues. The germline CDR1 and CDR2 sequences are MGHRA and YSYEKL. Trimming pared 3 bases from V and 9 bases from J, leaving 12 bases between. The CDR3 sequence: CASSQPNSVSPLHF. CDR3 coding DNA: TGCGCCAGCAGCCAGCCTAATAGTGTTTCACCCCTCCACTTT.

V and J are TRBV9 and TRBJ2-3, with TRBD2 matching 8 bases. The CDR3 sequence is 15 residues long. J was trimmed by 4 bases and V by 3 bases; bases with no gene match: 7. Germline V gene sequence: CDR1 SGDLS, CDR2 YYNGEE. Written as DNA, the CDR3 is TGTGCCAGCAGCGCCAAACGGGGGGGCCCAGATACGCAGTATTTT. Its translation is CASSAKRGGPDTQYF.

The rearrangement uses TRBV11-3 and TRBJ2-7; TRBD1 or TRBD2 may be the D gene (5 bases each). Germline CDR1 is SGHNT and CDR2 is YENEEA. CDR3 length: 16 amino acids. V was cut by 5 bases and J by 2 bases, with 19 bases left in between. The CDR3 nucleotides are TGTGCCAGCAGCCGGCGAGGGGATCTTACAACCTACGAGCAGTACGTC. It translates to CASSRRGDLTTYEQYV.

The chain joins TRBV2 to TRBJ1-2, with D maybe TRBD1 (6 bases). The V and J ends lost 4 bases and 0 bases respectively, with 6 bases between them. CDR1 SNHLY and CDR2 FYNNEI come from the germline V gene. The CDR3 has 13 amino acids. CDR3 loop: CASSGTANYGYTF. CDR3 DNA: TGTGCCAGCAGTGGGACAGCTAACTATGGCTACACCTTC.

V and J are TRBV6-1 and TRBJ1-6; TRBD1 might be the D (5 bases). The V end lost 1 base, the J end lost 9 bases, and 13 bases lay between the germline ends. In germline, CDR1 is MNHNS, CDR2 SASEGT. CDR3 length: 15 residues. The CDR3 DNA follows: TGTGCCAGCAGTGAAGTAGGGCAGGGAAGTTCACCCCTCCACTTT. It translates to CASSEVGQGSSPLHF.

This chain uses TRBV27 with TRBJ1-2; TRBD1 might be the D (5 bases). Germline CDR1 reads MNHEY; CDR2 reads SMNVEV (reference sequence). V shed 6 bases and J shed 2 bases, with 13 bases lying between them. This CDR3 contains 14 residues. The CDR3: CASSRGHTNYGYTF. CDR3 nucleotide sequence: TGTGCCAGCAGCCGGGGCCACACAAACTATGGCTACACCTTC.